What follows is one T cell receptor beta chain and its context. The PCR was carried out with 60 Vbeta primers and 13 Jbeta primers. Some clones are missing from TCRdb's copy, which holds only in-frame ones; the method was immunoSEQ multiplex PCR. The table shows 120,000 to 150,000 clones, with more than 70% occurring only once. V gave up 3 bases and J gave up 4 bases, with 11 bases separating them. The CDR3 has 14 residues. Germline loops: CDR1 SGHDT, CDR2 YYEEEE. This sample is part of a study of cytomegalovirus exposure and HLA in healthy donors. Sequencing was performed on PBMCs. This clonotype was sampled from a male donor in good health and CMV-seropositive. V usage is TRBV5-6 and J usage is TRBJ2-1; D not resolved. The chain's CDR3 is CASSYNYLYNEQFF. CDR3 sequence (DNA): TGTGCCAGCAGCTACAACTATTTATACAATGAGCAGTTCTTC.